The entry that follows covers one TCR beta chain sequence. This clonotype was seen many times. Its antigen target is currently unknown. The sample holds no much larger clone one base away, and base qualities are not on file. Sequencer: Illumina HiSeq 2500. Quantitative 5'-RACE with molecular barcodes was the method used to prepare the TCR beta libraries. The original methods were these. A new computational method based on a probabilistic model of VDJ rearrangement was used to identify disease-linked TCR variants. TCRdb trimmed public reads at Q25 via fastp, called clones via MiXCR and kept in-frame beta chains. Records with the same CDR3 protein are collapsed into one entry carrying the most frequent genes and DNA. TCRdb, rather than the study authors, made the V and J calls. The sample profile shows some 240,000 distinct CDR3 sequences; 7.5% to 9% of them were found once. Jointly, the top ten make up over 6.5% of the sample.

The sample comes from a study of CD8 T cells in ankylosing spondylitis (dated by TCRdb to about 2017). For context, the study as a whole: The study profiled T cell receptor beta repertoires in healthy donors and ankylosing spondylitis patients to find disease-linked TCR variants. The full study cohort was made up of 25 ankylosing spondylitis patients and 108 healthy donors. Peripheral blood samples were taken, and synovial fluid was additionally collected from ankylosing spondylitis patients. Overall study results and their limits: The disease-linked clones were reported to be significantly enriched in matched synovial fluid samples from ankylosing spondylitis patients. A TCR beta motif of eight highly homologous amino acid variants appeared characteristic of blood from ankylosing spondylitis patients. Some of the motif variants had been reported before in the synovial fluid and blood of reactive arthritis patients, a finding that suggests common disease-initiation mechanisms. A CD8+ phenotype was shown by the disease-linked clones, which were found at relatively low frequencies in peripheral blood.

The germline V gene encodes CDR1 DFQATT and CDR2 SNEGSKA (reference sequence). The CDR3 starts with the cysteine, ends with the phenylalanine, and has 14 residues. Only CDR3 DNA remains: 42 bases, in frame from the first base. The V end gives up 5 bases and the J end 4 bases, leaving 6 bases in the junction not matched to a gene. The sequenced material came from blood, either unsorted or a sorted T cell fraction (not recorded which). This sequence originates from a male donor with ankylosing spondylitis or in good health (not recorded which). The sequence joins TRBV20-1 to TRBJ1-5, and 9 junctional nucleotides match TRBD1. The nucleotide sequence is TGCAGTGCTCAACCCGGGACAGGGAATCAGCCCCAGCATTTT. Translation gives CSAQPGTGNQPQHF.